Detailed here is one T cell receptor beta chain. Sequence at one end of the junction differs from germline and may be a read error. This sample stems from a study of T cell changes during pregnancy in multiple sclerosis. Assay used: immunoSEQ multiplex PCR; TCRdb lists only in-frame clones, some missing. The data show some 60,000 clones, with approximately 91% seen just once and under 2% held by the top ten. There are 13 residues in the CDR3. Germline loops: CDR1 MNHNS, CDR2 SASEGT. The sample consisted of peripheral blood, taken after pregnancy. This chain uses TRBV6-1 with TRBJ1-2, with a possible D match to TRBD1 (6 bases). The receptor was derived from a female donor with multiple sclerosis, enrolled in a pregnancy study. The CDR3 loop reads CASCDRPSYGYTF. For the CDR3, the DNA is TGTGCCAGCTGTGACAGGCCCAGCTATGGCTACACCTTC.